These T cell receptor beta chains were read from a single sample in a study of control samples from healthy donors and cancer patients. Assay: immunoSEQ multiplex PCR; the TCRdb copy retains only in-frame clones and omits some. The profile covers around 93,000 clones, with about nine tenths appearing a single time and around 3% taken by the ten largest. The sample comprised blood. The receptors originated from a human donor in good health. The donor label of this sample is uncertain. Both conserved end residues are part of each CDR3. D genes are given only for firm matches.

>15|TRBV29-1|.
CSVEERNRGTDTQYF
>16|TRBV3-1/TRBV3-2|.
CASSQESAGVRNTIYF
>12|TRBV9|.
CASSASTGGYTF
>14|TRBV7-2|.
CASSPGGQNSPLHF
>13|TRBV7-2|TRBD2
CASSTWGGDEQFF
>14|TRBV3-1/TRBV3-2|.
CASSQRAGSPEAFF
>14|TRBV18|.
CASSQRQTNSPLHF
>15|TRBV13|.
CASSLGGGQGQPQHF
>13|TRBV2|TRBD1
CASSETGGYGYTF
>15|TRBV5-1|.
CASSLTGKGTETQYF
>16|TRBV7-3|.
CASSPRVLGLTDTQYF
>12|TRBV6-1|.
CASSSDRLGYTF
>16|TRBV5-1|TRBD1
CASSLEGTVLNTEAFF
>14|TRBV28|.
CASSAYSSNQPQHF
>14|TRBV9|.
CASSVAQGDSPLHF
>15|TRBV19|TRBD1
CASSTTTGWNQPQHF
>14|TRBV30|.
CAWTAGGMISEAFF
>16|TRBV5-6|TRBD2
CASSLRLANRPDTQYF
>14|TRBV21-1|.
CASHLWGAKNIQYF
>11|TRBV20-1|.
CSARVWNTLHF
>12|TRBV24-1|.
CATSDFKGEAFF
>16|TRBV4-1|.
CASSREGVPLNSPLHF
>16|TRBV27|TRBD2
CASSLTAGGNTGELFF
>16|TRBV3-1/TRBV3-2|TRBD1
CASSLSTGGGRTEAFF
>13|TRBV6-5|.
CASSDLLGYGYTF
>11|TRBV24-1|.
CATRQGDEQYF
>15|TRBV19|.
CASSLRRDNNQPQHF
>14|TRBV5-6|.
CASRAINMNTEAFF
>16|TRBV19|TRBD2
CASSIWTSGGVVTQYF
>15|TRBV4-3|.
CASSQQAGSTDTQYF
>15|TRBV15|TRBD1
CATSRAGTGDSPLHF
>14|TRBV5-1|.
CASSLVDGDTEAFF
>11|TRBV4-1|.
CASSQGYGYTF
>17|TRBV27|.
CASGRTSISSGANVLTF
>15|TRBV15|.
CATSREKGQNTEAFF
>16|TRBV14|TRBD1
CASSQYGQGSNEKLFF
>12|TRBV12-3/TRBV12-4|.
CAGRGAAGELFF
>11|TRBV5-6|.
CASSDADTQYF
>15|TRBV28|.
CASSSPSWGADTQYF
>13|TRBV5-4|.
CASSLWGAYEQYF
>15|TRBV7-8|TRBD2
CASSERAGSTDTQYF
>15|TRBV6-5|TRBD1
CASSYHPGQGTEAFF
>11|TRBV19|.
CASSTGKAQYF
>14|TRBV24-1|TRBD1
CATSGQGLNQPQHF